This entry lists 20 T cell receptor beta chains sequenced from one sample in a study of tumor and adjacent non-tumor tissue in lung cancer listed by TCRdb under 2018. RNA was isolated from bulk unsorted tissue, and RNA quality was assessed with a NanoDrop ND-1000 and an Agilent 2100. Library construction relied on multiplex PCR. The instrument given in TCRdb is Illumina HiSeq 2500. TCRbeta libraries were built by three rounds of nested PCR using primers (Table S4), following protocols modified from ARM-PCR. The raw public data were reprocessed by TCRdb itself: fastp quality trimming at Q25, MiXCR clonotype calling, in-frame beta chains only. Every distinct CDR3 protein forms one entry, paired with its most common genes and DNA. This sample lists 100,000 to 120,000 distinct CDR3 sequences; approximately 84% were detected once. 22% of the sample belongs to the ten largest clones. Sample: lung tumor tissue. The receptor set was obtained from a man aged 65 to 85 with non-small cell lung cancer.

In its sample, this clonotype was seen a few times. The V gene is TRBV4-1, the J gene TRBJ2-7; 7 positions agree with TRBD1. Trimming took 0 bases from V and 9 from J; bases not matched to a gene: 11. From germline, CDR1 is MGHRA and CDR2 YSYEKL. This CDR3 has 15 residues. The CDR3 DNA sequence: TGCGCCAGCAGCCAAGAAGACAGGGTCTCCCACGGGCAGTACTTC. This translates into CASSQEDRVSHGQYF.

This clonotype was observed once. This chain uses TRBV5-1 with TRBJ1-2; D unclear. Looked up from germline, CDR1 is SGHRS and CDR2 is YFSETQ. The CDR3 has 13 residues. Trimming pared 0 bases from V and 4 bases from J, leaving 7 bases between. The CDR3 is CASSLEQPYGYTF. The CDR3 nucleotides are TGCGCCAGCAGCTTGGAACAACCCTATGGCTACACCTTC.

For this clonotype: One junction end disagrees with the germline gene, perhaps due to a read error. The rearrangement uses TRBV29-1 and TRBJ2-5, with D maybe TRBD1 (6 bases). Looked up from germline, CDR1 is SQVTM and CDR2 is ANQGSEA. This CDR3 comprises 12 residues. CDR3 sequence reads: CSVDAGEETQYF. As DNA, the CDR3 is TGTAGCGTTGATGCAGGGGAAGAGACCCAGTACTTC.

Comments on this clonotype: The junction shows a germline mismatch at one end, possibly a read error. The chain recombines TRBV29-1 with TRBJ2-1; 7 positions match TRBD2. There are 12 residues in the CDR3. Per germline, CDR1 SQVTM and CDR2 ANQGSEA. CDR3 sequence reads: CIVGRDYSEQFF. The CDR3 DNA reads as TGCATCGTTGGGCGGGACTACAGTGAGCAGTTCTTC.

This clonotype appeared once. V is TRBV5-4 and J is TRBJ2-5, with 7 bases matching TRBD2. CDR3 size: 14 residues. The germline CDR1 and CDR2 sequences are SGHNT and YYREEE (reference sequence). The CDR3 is CVIRRGTNKETQYF. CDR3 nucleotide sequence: TGTGTCATCAGACGGGGGACTAACAAAGAGACCCAGTACTTC. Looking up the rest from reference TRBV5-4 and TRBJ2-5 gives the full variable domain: ETGVTQSPTHLIKTRGQQVTLRCSSQSGHNTVSWYQQALGQGPQFIFQYYREEENGRGNFPPRFSGLQFPNYSSELNVNALELDDSALYLCVIRRGTNKETQYFGPGTRLLVL.

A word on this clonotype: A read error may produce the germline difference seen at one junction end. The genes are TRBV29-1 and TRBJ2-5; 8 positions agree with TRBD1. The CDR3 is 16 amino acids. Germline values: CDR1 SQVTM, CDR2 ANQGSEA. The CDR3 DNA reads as TGCAGCGCCAAGCCCTACCTCGGGACAGGTCAAGAGACCCAGCACTTC. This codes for CSAKPYLGTGQETQHF.

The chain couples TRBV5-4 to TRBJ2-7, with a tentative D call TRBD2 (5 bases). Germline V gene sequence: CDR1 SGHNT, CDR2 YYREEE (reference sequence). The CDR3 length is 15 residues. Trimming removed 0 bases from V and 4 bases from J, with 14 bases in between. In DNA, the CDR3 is TGTGCCAGCAGCTTGGGTAGTGGGAGCGAATACGAGCAGTACTTC. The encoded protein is CASSLGSGSEYEQYF.

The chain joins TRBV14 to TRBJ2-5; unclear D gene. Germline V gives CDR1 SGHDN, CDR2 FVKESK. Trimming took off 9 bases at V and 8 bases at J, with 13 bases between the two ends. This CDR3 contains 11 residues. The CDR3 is CASSQARTQYF. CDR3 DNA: TGTGCCAGTAGTCAAGCGAGAACCCAGTACTTC.

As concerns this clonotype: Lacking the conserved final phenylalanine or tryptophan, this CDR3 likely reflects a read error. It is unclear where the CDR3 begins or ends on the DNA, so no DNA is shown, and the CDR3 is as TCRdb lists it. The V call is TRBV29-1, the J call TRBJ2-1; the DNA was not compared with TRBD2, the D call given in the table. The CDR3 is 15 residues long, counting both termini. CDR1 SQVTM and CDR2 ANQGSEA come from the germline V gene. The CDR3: CSAPKTSGSPNEQFL.

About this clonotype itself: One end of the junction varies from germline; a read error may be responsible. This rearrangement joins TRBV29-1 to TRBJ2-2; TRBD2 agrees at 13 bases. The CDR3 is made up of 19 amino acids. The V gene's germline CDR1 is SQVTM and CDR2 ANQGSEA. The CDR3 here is CNVEGLLAGGPVSTGELFF. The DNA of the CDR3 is TGCAACGTTGAGGGACTACTAGCGGGAGGGCCCGTAAGCACCGGGGAGCTGTTTTTT.

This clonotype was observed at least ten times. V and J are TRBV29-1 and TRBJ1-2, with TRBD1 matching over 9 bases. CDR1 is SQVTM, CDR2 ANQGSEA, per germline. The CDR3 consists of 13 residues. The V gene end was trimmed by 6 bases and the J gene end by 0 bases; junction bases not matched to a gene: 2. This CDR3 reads CSVRDRANYGYTF. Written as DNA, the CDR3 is TGCAGCGTCCGGGACAGGGCTAACTATGGCTACACCTTC.

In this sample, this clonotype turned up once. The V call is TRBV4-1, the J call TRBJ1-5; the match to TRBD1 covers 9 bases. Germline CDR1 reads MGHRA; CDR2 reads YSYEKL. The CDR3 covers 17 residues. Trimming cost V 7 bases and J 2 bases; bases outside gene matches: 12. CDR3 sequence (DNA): TGCGCCAGCATCCAGTGGACAGGGGATGATGGCAATCAGCCCCAGCATTTT. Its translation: CASIQWTGDDGNQPQHF.

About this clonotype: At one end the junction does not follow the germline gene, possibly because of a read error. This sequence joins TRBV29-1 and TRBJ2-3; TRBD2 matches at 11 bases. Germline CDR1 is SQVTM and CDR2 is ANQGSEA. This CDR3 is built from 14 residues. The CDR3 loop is CSAAGTSGTDTRHF. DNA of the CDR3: TGCAGCGCCGCCGGGACTAGCGGCACAGATACGCGGCATTTT.

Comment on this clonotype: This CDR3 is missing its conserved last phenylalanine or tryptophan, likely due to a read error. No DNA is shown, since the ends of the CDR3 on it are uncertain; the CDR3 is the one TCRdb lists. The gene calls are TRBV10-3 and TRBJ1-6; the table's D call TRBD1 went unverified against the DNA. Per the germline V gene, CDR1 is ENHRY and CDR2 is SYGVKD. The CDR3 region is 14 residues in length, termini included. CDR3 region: CAINRQGPNSPLHL.

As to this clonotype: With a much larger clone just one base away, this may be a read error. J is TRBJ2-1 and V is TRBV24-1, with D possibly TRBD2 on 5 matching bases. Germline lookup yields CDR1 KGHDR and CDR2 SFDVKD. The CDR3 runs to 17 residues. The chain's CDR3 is CATSPPRGTSSHNEQFF. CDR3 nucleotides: TGTGCCACCAGTCCCCCTCGGGGTACCAGCTCCCACAATGAGCAGTTCTTC.

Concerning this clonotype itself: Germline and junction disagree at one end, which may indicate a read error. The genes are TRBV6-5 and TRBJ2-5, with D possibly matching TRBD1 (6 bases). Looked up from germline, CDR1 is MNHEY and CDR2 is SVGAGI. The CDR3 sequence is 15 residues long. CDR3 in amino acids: CANSYIGTGTGTRYF. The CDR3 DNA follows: TGTGCCAACAGTTATATCGGTACGGGAACAGGGACCCGGTACTTC.

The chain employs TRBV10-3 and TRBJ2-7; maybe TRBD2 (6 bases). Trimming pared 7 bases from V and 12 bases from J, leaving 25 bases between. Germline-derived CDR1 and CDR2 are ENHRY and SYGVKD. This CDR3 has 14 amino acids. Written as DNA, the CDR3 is TGTGCCATCAAGGAGACGCGGGAAAGTGGAGATCGGTACTTC. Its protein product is CAIKETRESGDRYF.

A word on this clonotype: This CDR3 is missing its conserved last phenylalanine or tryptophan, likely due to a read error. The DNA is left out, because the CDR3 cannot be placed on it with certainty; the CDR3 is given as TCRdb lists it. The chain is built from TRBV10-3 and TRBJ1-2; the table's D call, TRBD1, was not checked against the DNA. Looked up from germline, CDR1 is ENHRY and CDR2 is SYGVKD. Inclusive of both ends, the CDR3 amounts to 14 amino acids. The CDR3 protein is CAISGGLGDYGYTL.

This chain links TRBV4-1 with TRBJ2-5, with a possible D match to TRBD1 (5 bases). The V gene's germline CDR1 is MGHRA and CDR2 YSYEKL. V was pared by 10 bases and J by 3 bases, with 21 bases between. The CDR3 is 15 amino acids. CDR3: CANNQVLTVEETQYF. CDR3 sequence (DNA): TGCGCCAACAACCAAGTATTGACAGTTGAAGAGACCCAGTACTTC.

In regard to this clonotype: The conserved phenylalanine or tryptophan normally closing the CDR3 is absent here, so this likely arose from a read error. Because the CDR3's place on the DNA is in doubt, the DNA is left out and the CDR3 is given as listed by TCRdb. The CDR3 region is CSARDPQGAKNIQYL. The chain carries TRBV20-1 and TRBJ2-4; the DNA was not compared with TRBD1, the D call given in the table. The CDR3 region is 15 residues in length, termini included. Germline V CDR1 and CDR2: DFQATT, SNEGSKA (reference sequence).